This is a list of T cell receptor beta chains from one sample in a study of shared clonotypes between healthy human individuals. The data were produced by immunoSEQ multiplex PCR, yet TCRdb's version contains in-frame clones alone and is incomplete. The table lists hundreds of thousands of clones, 95% to 96% of them singletons. The sample consisted of naive CD8+ T cells sorted from blood. The receptors stem from a woman aged 25 to 45 in good health. The CDR3 runs from the conserved cysteine through the conserved F or W. Fields, in order: V gene, J gene, CDR3 protein.

V: TRBV7-9
J: TRBJ2-7
CDR3: CASSTQFYEQYF

V: TRBV29-1
J: TRBJ2-2
CDR3: CSVVWTLANTGELFF

V: TRBV7-2
J: TRBJ1-2
CDR3: CASSSTERSSGYTF

V: TRBV6-1
J: TRBJ2-3
CDR3: CASSVLITPSTDTQYF

V: TRBV4-1
J: TRBJ2-2
CDR3: CASSQVPSGSLRTGELFF

V: TRBV9
J: TRBJ2-5
CDR3: CASNGGSGETQYF

V: TRBV2
J: TRBJ1-1
CDR3: CASSEVSVTEAFF

V: TRBV4-1
J: TRBJ2-1
CDR3: CASSQDGGEQFF

V: TRBV4-1
J: TRBJ2-1
CDR3: CASSPRAGTKGDEQFF

V: TRBV6-5
J: TRBJ1-1
CDR3: CASSLWTGNTEAFF

V: TRBV4-1
J: TRBJ2-7
CDR3: CASSQVGMGTYEQYF

V: TRBV7-8
J: TRBJ2-2
CDR3: CAGGGQNTGELFF